The 25 T cell receptor beta chains given below trace back to one sample, sequenced in a study of a mutant IDH1 vaccine in newly diagnosed glioma. No antigen is known for these receptors. The time point here: week 5, during vaccination. All doses held 300 ug of mutant IDH1 20-mer peptide, with topical imiquimod. The table came from immunoSEQ multiplex PCR; TCRdb's copy has only in-frame clones and leaves some out. This table holds around 52,000 clones, approximately 78% found once. This material consisted of PBMCs, taken from a glioma patient whose treatment included an IDH1 peptide vaccine. The source of these receptors is a woman aged 40 to 55 with glioma.

This chain links TRBV6-1 with TRBJ2-1; D uncertain. Trimming took off 3 bases at V and 13 bases at J, with 7 bases between the two ends. CDR1 is MNHNS and CDR2 is SASEGT in the germline V gene. The CDR3 totals 10 residues. This CDR3 is CASSEIYQFF. In DNA form, the CDR3 reads TGTGCCAGCAGTGAGATCTATCAGTTCTTC.

The CDR3 protein is CASSMDRNNEQFF. As DNA, the CDR3 is TGTGCCAGCAGCATGGACAGGAACAATGAGCAGTTCTTC. This chain joins TRBV7-2 and TRBJ2-1, with TRBD1 identical over 7 bases. From germline, CDR1 is SGHTA and CDR2 FQGNSA. The CDR3 has 13 residues. V shed 5 bases, J shed 5 bases, and the junction held 3 bases outside the gene matches. The full variable domain, its missing parts supplied by reference TRBV7-2 and TRBJ2-1, is GAGVSQSPSNKVTEKGKDVELRCDPISGHTALYWYRQSLGQGLEFLIYFQGNSAPDKSGLPSDRFSAERTGGSVSTLTIQRTQQEDSAVYLCASSMDRNNEQFFGPGTRLTVL.

CDR3 residues: CAWKVGRGVEKLFF. In DNA form, the CDR3 reads TGTGCCTGGAAGGTCGGTCGGGGAGTTGAAAAACTGTTTTTT. The V gene is TRBV30, the J gene TRBJ1-4, with D unclear. CDR3 length: 14 amino acids. Per germline, CDR1 GTSNPN and CDR2 SVGIG (reference sequence). V was pared by 4 bases and J by 7 bases, with 16 bases between.

The CDR3 sequence: CASTLTGTESPLHF. The CDR3 nucleotides read TGTGCCAGCACCCTGACAGGTACGGAATCACCCCTCCACTTT. The rearrangement joins TRBV9 to TRBJ1-6, with D tentatively TRBD1 (6 bases). The V gene's germline CDR1 is SGDLS and CDR2 YYNGEE. The length of the CDR3 is 14 residues. V lost 6 bases to trimming and J lost 10 bases, with 17 bases between them.

This sequence joins TRBV6-5 and TRBJ1-5; D is unresolved. Trimming stripped 2 bases from V and 0 bases from J, with 2 bases between. CDR1 is MNHEY, CDR2 SVGAGI, per germline. There are 13 residues in the CDR3. In DNA form, the CDR3 reads TGTGCCAGCAGTTACAATAGCAATCAGCCCCAGCATTTT. Its translation: CASSYNSNQPQHF.

The chain links TRBV2 to TRBJ2-7; D is undetermined. This CDR3 comprises 15 residues. Germline V gene sequence: CDR1 SNHLY, CDR2 FYNNEI. The V end lost 4 bases, the J end lost 0 bases, and 13 bases lay between the germline ends. The CDR3 DNA sequence: TGTGCCAGCAGTGCTCGACTGGAAACCTCCTACGAGCAGTACTTC. The encoded protein is CASSARLETSYEQYF.

There are a few counts of this clone. V and J are TRBV30 and TRBJ1-2; D not certain. The CDR3 has 12 residues. Trimming shortened V by 2 bases and J by 4 bases, and 8 bases separated the two germline ends. Looked up from germline, CDR1 is GTSNPN and CDR2 is SVGIG (reference sequence). The chain's CDR3 is CAWSTNAYGYTF. For the CDR3, the DNA is TGTGCCTGGAGTACCAACGCCTATGGCTACACCTTC.

The CDR3 DNA follows: TGTGCCAGCAGCCCCCTAGCTGGGGGATTCAATGAGCAGTTCTTC. Translation gives CASSPLAGGFNEQFF. The rearrangement joins TRBV14 to TRBJ2-1; D is tentatively TRBD1 or TRBD2 (5 bases each). The V gene lost 4 bases and the J gene lost 6 bases, with 16 bases spanning the gap. The CDR3 spans 15 residues. CDR1 and CDR2 (germline): SGHDN, FVKESK.

The genes are TRBV5-1 and TRBJ2-3; 13 bases are shared with TRBD2. CDR3 size: 16 residues. The V and J ends lost 7 bases and 5 bases, in that order; junction bases with no gene match: 10. CDR1 and CDR2 (germline): SGHRS, YFSETQ. CDR3 sequence: CASQRGTSGVIDTQYF. The DNA of the CDR3 is TGCGCCAGCCAACGAGGGACTAGCGGGGTTATAGATACGCAGTATTTT.

The chain uses TRBV5-5 and TRBJ2-7, with TRBD1 matching 7 bases. CDR3 length: 14 amino acids. V lost 5 bases and J lost 3; bases outside the gene matches: 8. From germline, CDR1 is SGHKS and CDR2 YYEKEE (reference sequence). CDR3 sequence: CASSSGGQYYEQYF. CDR3 DNA: TGTGCCAGCAGTTCAGGGGGACAGTACTACGAGCAGTACTTC.

This clone appeared a few times. This chain uses TRBV7-2 with TRBJ1-5; no reliable D call. CDR1 and CDR2 (germline): SGHTA, FQGNSA. Trimming took 0 bases from V and 5 from J, leaving 8 bases between them. CDR3 length equals 14 residues. CDR3 protein: CASSLATGDQPQHF. The CDR3 DNA reads as TGTGCCAGCAGCTTAGCGACGGGAGATCAGCCCCAGCATTTT.

The chain carries TRBV9 and TRBJ2-5; the D is unclear. The CDR3 length is 15 residues. Looked up from germline, CDR1 is SGDLS and CDR2 is YYNGEE. V was shortened by 4 bases and J by 5 bases, with 18 bases between the two germline ends. The CDR3 protein is CASSPSIGFVETQYF. The CDR3 DNA sequence: TGTGCCAGCAGCCCCTCCATAGGATTTGTGGAGACCCAGTACTTC.

V gene TRBV27 combines with J gene TRBJ1-1; a weak D match, TRBD1 (5 bases). The germline gives CDR1 MNHEY, CDR2 SMNVEV (reference sequence). V was clipped by 4 bases and J by 1 base, with 13 bases between them. The CDR3 spans 15 residues. The CDR3 spells CASSYARGANTEAFF. The CDR3 DNA is TGTGCCAGCAGTTATGCGAGGGGAGCGAACACTGAAGCTTTCTTT.

The gene calls are TRBV29-1 and TRBJ2-1; D is ambiguous. In germline, CDR1 is SQVTM, CDR2 ANQGSEA. The V gene lost 0 bases and the J gene lost 7 bases, with 16 bases spanning the gap. The length of the CDR3 is 15 residues. CDR3 coding DNA: TGCAGCGTTGAAGATCGGTCCGAGGTCCAGAATGAGCAGTTCTTC. It translates to CSVEDRSEVQNEQFF.

The chain links TRBV7-2 to TRBJ2-6; D gene unclear. Germline V gene sequence: CDR1 SGHTA, CDR2 FQGNSA. V was clipped by 0 bases and J by 1 base, with 4 bases between them. CDR3 length: 15 residues. In DNA form, the CDR3 reads TGTGCCAGCAGCTTAGCAACTTCTGGGGCCAACGTCCTGACTTTC. This encodes CASSLATSGANVLTF.

CDR3 nucleotides: TGTGCCACCAGCAGGGCCTCATTGGAGCAGTACTTC. This encodes CATSRASLEQYF. J is TRBJ2-7 and V is TRBV15; unclear D gene. V lost 3 bases, J lost 7 bases, and 10 bases lay in between. CDR1 and CDR2 from the germline V gene are LNHNV and YYDKDF (reference sequence). The CDR3 loop spans 12 amino acids.

The chain couples TRBV16 to TRBJ1-2, with a possible D match to TRBD1 (5 bases). The CDR3 contains 12 residues. Germline assignment: CDR1 KGHSY and CDR2 FQNENV. Trimming cost V 4 bases and J 8 bases, with 11 bases left between them. The CDR3 nucleotides are TGTGCCAGCAGCCCCCTCCGGGGGGGCTACACCTTC. Its protein product is CASSPLRGGYTF.

V and J are TRBV11-2 and TRBJ1-1; D gene unclear. The CDR3 totals 14 residues. Trimming shortened V by 1 base and J by 7 bases, and 13 bases separated the two germline ends. Germline V lookup: CDR1 SGHAT, CDR2 FQNNGV. CDR3 in amino acids: CASSLALWGNEAFF. As DNA, the CDR3 is TGTGCCAGCAGCTTAGCCTTATGGGGAAATGAAGCTTTCTTT.

V gene TRBV4-2 combines with J gene TRBJ1-2, with 8 bases that match TRBD1. Germline CDR1 is LGHNA and CDR2 is YNFKEQ. With V trimmed by 1 base and J by 6 bases, 7 bases remained unmatched. The CDR3 contains 15 residues. CDR3 in DNA: TGTGCCAGCAGCCAAGCGGACAGGGTCCCCAATGGCTACACCTTC. This gives the protein CASSQADRVPNGYTF.

The chain joins TRBV5-1 to TRBJ1-2; no clear D gene. Germline CDR1 is SGHRS and CDR2 is YFSETQ. V gave up 0 bases and J gave up 1 base, with 7 bases separating them. This CDR3 has 14 amino acids. CDR3 amino acids: CASSLEARNYGYTF. The CDR3 DNA sequence: TGCGCCAGCAGCTTGGAAGCACGTAACTATGGCTACACCTTC.

V and J are TRBV15 and TRBJ1-2; a possible D gene is TRBD1 (6 bases). This CDR3 spans 12 amino acids. In germline, CDR1 is LNHNV, CDR2 YYDKDF (reference sequence). Deletions cut 8 bases from V and 6 bases from J, with 13 bases between. Here the CDR3 reads CATSSGGHGYTF. The CDR3 DNA follows: TGTGCCACCTCGAGCGGGGGGCATGGCTACACCTTC. Filled out from reference TRBV15 and TRBJ1-2, the complete variable domain reads DAMVIQNPRYQVTQFGKPVTLSCSQTLNHNVMYWYQQKSSQAPKLLFHYYDKDFNNEADTPDNFQSRRPNTSFCFLDIRSPGLGDTAMYLCATSSGGHGYTFGSGTRLTVV.

This chain joins TRBV6-1 and TRBJ1-2; 7 positions match TRBD1. CDR1 MNHNS and CDR2 SASEGT come from the germline V gene. The CDR3 sequence is 10 residues long. V lost 10 bases to trimming and J lost 6 bases; unmatched junction nucleotides: 2. The CDR3 is CAIGTDGYTF. In DNA, the CDR3 is TGTGCCATCGGGACAGATGGCTACACCTTC.

The chain couples TRBV9 to TRBJ2-2; D gene ambiguous. Germline V gives CDR1 SGDLS, CDR2 YYNGEE. CDR3 length equals 12 residues. Trimming removed 7 bases at V and 6 bases at J, with 10 bases between. The CDR3 nucleotides are TGTGCCAGCCGGGCAGGCGCCGGGGAGCTGTTTTTT. Amino acid sequence: CASRAGAGELFF.

This clone occurred a few times. This chain joins TRBV2 and TRBJ1-5, with 11 positions matching TRBD1. CDR3 size: 17 residues. V trimming: 5 bases; J trimming: 4 bases; junction bases outside the gene matches: 10. The germline CDR1 and CDR2 sequences are SNHLY and FYNNEI. CDR3 residues: CASSTPIGTGGNQPQHF. Here the CDR3 DNA reads TGTGCCAGCAGTACCCCGATCGGGACAGGGGGGAATCAGCCCCAGCATTTT. Full variable domain (rest looked up from reference TRBV2 and TRBJ1-5): EPEVTQTPSHQVTQMGQEVILRCVPISNHLYFYWYRQILGQKVEFLVSFYNNEISEKSEIFDDQFSVERPDGSNFTLKIRSTKLEDSAMYFCASSTPIGTGGNQPQHFGDGTRLSIL.

J is TRBJ1-4 and V is TRBV2; TRBD1 is a possible D gene (6 bases). Trimming stripped 0 bases from V and 10 bases from J, with 9 bases between. Germline V CDR1 and CDR2: SNHLY, FYNNEI. The CDR3 length is 13 residues. The DNA of the CDR3 is TGTGCCAGCAGTGAAGCCAGGGGTGGAAAACTGTTTTTT. Translated, it gives CASSEARGGKLFF. The complete variable domain, with remaining parts taken from reference TRBV2 and TRBJ1-4, reads EPEVTQTPSHQVTQMGQEVILRCVPISNHLYFYWYRQILGQKVEFLVSFYNNEISEKSEIFDDQFSVERPDGSNFTLKIRSTKLEDSAMYFCASSEARGGKLFFGSGTQLSVL.